What follows are 22 T cell receptor beta chains derived from one specimen sequenced in a study of graft-versus-host responses after intestinal transplantation. TCRdb keeps only in-frame clones here, not all; method: immunoSEQ multiplex PCR. This sample yields thousands of clones, of which less than 40% are seen a single time; about 4% belongs to the top ten. Sample: alloreactive CD4+ T cells from a mixed lymphocyte reaction culture, taken before transplantation. Subset of the sample: CFSE-low proliferating T cells sorted from roughly six-day pre-transplant mixed lymphocyte reaction (GvH or HvG direction). All receptors derive from a human patient who was an organ donor for intestinal transplantation.

This chain joins TRBV6-1 and TRBJ2-7; 11 nucleotides match TRBD2. The CDR3 is 15 residues long. V was clipped by 2 bases and J by 2 bases; unmatched bases: 2. Germline-derived CDR1 and CDR2 are MNHNS and SASEGT. The CDR3 here is CASSELAGGTYEQYF. The CDR3 coding sequence is TGTGCCAGCAGTGAACTAGCGGGAGGTACCTACGAGCAGTACTTC.

The rearrangement links TRBV6-1 to TRBJ2-5; 12 bases line up with TRBD2. Germline CDR1 MNHNS, CDR2 SASEGT. CDR3 size: 15 residues. The ends lost 2 bases at V and 2 bases at J; junction bases unmatched: 0. CDR3 protein: CASSELAGGQETQYF. The DNA for the CDR3 is TGTGCCAGCAGTGAACTAGCGGGAGGGCAAGAGACCCAGTACTTC.

This clone is judged medium-sized. This chain connects TRBV5-1 to TRBJ2-7; no definite D call. V dropped 0 bases and J dropped 4 bases, with 11 bases sitting between them. CDR1 and CDR2 (germline): SGHRS, YFSETQ. The CDR3 runs 14 residues. The CDR3: CASSLASTTYEQYF. CDR3 DNA sequence: TGCGCCAGCAGCTTGGCCTCGACAACATACGAGCAGTACTTC. The variable domain in full, with the rest retrieved from reference TRBV5-1 and TRBJ2-7, is KAGVTQTPRYLIKTRGQQVTLSCSPISGHRSVSWYQQTPGQGLQFLFEYFSETQRNKGNFPGRFSGRQFSNSRSEMNVSTLELGDSALYLCASSLASTTYEQYFGPGTRLTVT.

The chain has TRBV21-1 and TRBJ2-2; no DNA check was done on the table's D call, TRBD2. TRBV21-1 is described as a pseudogene. The CDR3 covers 15 residues. The CDR3: CASRSTSGTCWELFF. In DNA, the CDR3 is TGTGCCAGCCGCTCAACTAGCGGAACTTGTTGGGAGCTGTTTTTT.

This clone was observed a handful of times. The rearrangement links TRBV11-3 to TRBJ2-7; D possibly corresponds to TRBD2 (6 bases). This CDR3 contains 15 residues. Trimming pared 0 bases from V and 2 bases from J, leaving 11 bases between. CDR1 is SGHNT, CDR2 YENEEA, per germline. The CDR3 here is CASSLDGGETYEQYF. Written as DNA, the CDR3 is TGTGCCAGCAGCTTAGATGGCGGGGAAACCTACGAGCAGTACTTC.

This chain joins TRBV7-6 and TRBJ1-1; 9 bases are shared with TRBD1. V was pared by 5 bases and J by 0 bases, with 7 bases of the junction left unmatched. The CDR3 loop spans 16 amino acids. Germline CDR1 SGHVS, CDR2 FNYEAQ. Here the CDR3 reads CASSRRRTGVNTEAFF. The CDR3 nucleotides are TGTGCCAGCAGCCGCCGTCGGACAGGGGTGAACACTGAAGCTTTCTTT.

The CDR3 protein is CASSLGSSGGRETQYF. The CDR3 DNA follows: TGTGCCAGCAGCTTGGGAAGTAGCGGGGGTCGGGAGACCCAGTACTTC. J is TRBJ2-5 and V is TRBV7-9, with 9 bases identical to TRBD2. Losses at the gene ends were 3 bases for V and 5 bases for J; bases not matched to a gene: 10. Looked up from germline, CDR1 is SEHNR and CDR2 is FQNEAQ (reference sequence). There are 16 residues in the CDR3.

This clone was seen a handful of times. The chain employs TRBV11-2 and TRBJ2-3; D gene uncertain. Germline values: CDR1 SGHAT, CDR2 FQNNGV. The CDR3 is made up of 14 amino acids. Trimming cost V 2 bases and J 6 bases, with 12 bases left between them. In DNA form, the CDR3 reads TGTGCCAGCAGCTTAATCCCTACGTCGGATACGCAGTATTTT. Its translation is CASSLIPTSDTQYF. Together with reference TRBV11-2 and TRBJ2-3, the CDR3 gives the full variable domain: EAGVAQSPRYKIIEKRQSVAFWCNPISGHATLYWYQQILGQGPKLLIQFQNNGVVDDSQLPKDRFSAERLKGVDSTLKIQPAKLEDSAVYLCASSLIPTSDTQYFGPGTRLTVL.

The gene calls are TRBV6-5 and TRBJ2-5; 8 positions match TRBD1. J was trimmed by 6 bases and V by 6 bases; bases with no gene match: 9. CDR3 length equals 14 residues. The germline gives CDR1 MNHEY, CDR2 SVGAGI. As DNA, the CDR3 is TGTGCCAGCAGAAATGGACAGGGACGGAAGACCCAGTACTTC. Its translation: CASRNGQGRKTQYF.

This chain connects TRBV6-5 to TRBJ1-1; D is unclear. V shed 0 bases and J shed 4 bases, with 6 bases lying between them. Germline CDR1 reads MNHEY; CDR2 reads SVGAGI. The CDR3 is made up of 13 amino acids. The CDR3 is CASSYSPFTEAFF. DNA for the CDR3: TGTGCCAGCAGTTACTCTCCCTTCACTGAAGCTTTCTTT.

This clone counts as medium-sized. The V gene is TRBV4-2, the J gene TRBJ2-4, with 8 bases that match TRBD1. V lost 4 bases, J lost 3 bases, and 5 bases stayed unmatched. There are 15 residues in the CDR3. Germline CDR1 and CDR2: LGHNA and YNFKEQ. The CDR3: CASSRVGTGKNIQYF. CDR3 nucleotides: TGTGCCAGCAGCCGAGTAGGGACAGGCAAAAACATTCAGTACTTC.

The V gene is TRBV7-3, the J gene TRBJ1-5; 7 bases match TRBD1. This CDR3 contains 13 residues. In germline, CDR1 is SGHTA, CDR2 FQGTGA. Unmatched junction bases numbered 3, after V lost 5 bases and J lost 5 bases. The CDR3 spells CASSQGGHQPQHF. The CDR3 nucleotides read TGTGCCAGCAGCCAGGGGGGACATCAGCCCCAGCATTTT.

This clone counts as medium-sized (0.01 to 0.1%). V gene TRBV6-1 combines with J gene TRBJ1-6; TRBD1 matches 8 bases. V was clipped by 8 bases and J by 10 bases; unmatched bases: 10. Germline V gene data show CDR1 as MNHNS and CDR2 as SASEGT. The CDR3 sequence is 14 residues long. CDR3 amino acids: CASGTGQEESPLHF. Written as DNA, the CDR3 is TGTGCCAGCGGAACGGGACAGGAGGAGTCACCCCTCCACTTT.

V gene TRBV21-1 combines with J gene TRBJ1-4. TRBV21-1 is classified as a pseudogene. This CDR3 is 16 amino acids long. CDR3 region: CASSKPGRGSNEKLFF. In DNA, the CDR3 is TGTGCCAGCAGCAAACCCGGGAGGGGGAGTAATGAAAAACTGTTTTTT.

By sample share, this clone is medium-sized. The chain is built from TRBV7-9 and TRBJ1-3, with D tentatively TRBD1 (6 bases). CDR3 length: 12 amino acids. V dropped 6 bases and J dropped 3 bases, with 6 bases sitting between them. CDR1 is SEHNR, CDR2 FQNEAQ, per germline (reference sequence). This chain's CDR3 is CASRTGGNTIYF. In DNA form, the CDR3 reads TGTGCCAGCAGGACAGGTGGAAACACCATATATTTT. Filled out from reference TRBV7-9 and TRBJ1-3, the complete variable domain reads DTGVSQNPRHKITKRGQNVTFRCDPISEHNRLYWYRQTLGQGPEFLTYFQNEAQLEKSRLLSDRFSAERPKGSFSTLEIQRTEQGDSAMYLCASRTGGNTIYFGEGSWLTVV.

Comment on this clone: This same CDR3 is encoded by further DNA sequences in the sample. The chain uses TRBV18 and TRBJ2-3; maybe TRBD2 (5 bases). Germline-derived CDR1 and CDR2 are KGHSH and LQKENI. The V end was cut by 3 bases, the J end by 6 bases, with 7 bases between. This CDR3 is built from 12 residues. CDR3 bases: TGTGCCAGCTCACCCCCGGGGGATACGCAGTATTTT. Translating gives CASSPPGDTQYF.

In this sample, this clone is medium-sized (0.01 to 0.1%). The rearrangement joins TRBV5-1 to TRBJ1-1, with 11 positions matching TRBD1. V dropped 4 bases and J dropped 1; count of bases not matched to a gene: 3. The V gene's germline CDR1 is SGHRS and CDR2 YFSETQ. The CDR3 totals 15 residues. CDR3: CASSVGQGANTEAFF. The CDR3 region has the DNA TGCGCCAGCAGCGTCGGACAGGGGGCGAACACTGAAGCTTTCTTT.

In this sample, this clone is medium-sized. This chain connects TRBV7-2 to TRBJ1-2; D gene ambiguous. Trimming removed 5 bases from V and 4 bases from J, with 23 bases in between. There are 17 residues in the CDR3. The germline V gene has CDR1 SGHTA and CDR2 FQGNSA. The DNA for the CDR3 is TGTGCCAGCAGCCCGCGCGAAGGCGGCAGCTCTTTCTATGGCTACACCTTC. Amino acid sequence: CASSPREGGSSFYGYTF.

The chain employs TRBV5-1 and TRBJ1-5; D unclear. There are 13 residues in the CDR3. The ends were cut back, 0 bases at V and 2 bases at J, with 3 bases in the middle. From germline, CDR1 is SGHRS and CDR2 YFSETQ. CDR3: CASSLAGNQPQHF. CDR3 DNA: TGCGCCAGCAGCTTGGCAGGCAATCAGCCCCAGCATTTT. The complete variable domain, with remaining parts taken from reference TRBV5-1 and TRBJ1-5, reads KAGVTQTPRYLIKTRGQQVTLSCSPISGHRSVSWYQQTPGQGLQFLFEYFSETQRNKGNFPGRFSGRQFSNSRSEMNVSTLELGDSALYLCASSLAGNQPQHFGDGTRLSIL.

The J gene is TRBJ2-1, the V gene TRBV9; 13 positions agree with TRBD2. The germline V gene encodes CDR1 SGDLS and CDR2 YYNGEE. Trimming cost V 4 bases and J 10 bases; bases outside gene matches: 8. This CDR3 spans 15 amino acids. CDR3 protein: CASSTLAGGPREQFF. The CDR3 nucleotides read TGTGCCAGCAGCACACTAGCGGGAGGGCCTCGGGAGCAGTTCTTC. Full variable domain (outside the CDR3, taken from reference TRBV9 and TRBJ2-1): DSGVTQTPKHLITATGQRVTLRCSPRSGDLSVYWYQQSLDQGLQFLIQYYNGEERAKGNILERFSAQQFPDLHSELNLSSLELGDSALYFCASSTLAGGPREQFFGPGTRLTVL.

The chain uses TRBV4-1 and TRBJ2-4; 7 positions match TRBD2. The trim removed 1 base at V and 0 bases at J, leaving 0 bases unmatched. This CDR3 has 15 residues. The germline CDR1 and CDR2 sequences are MGHRA and YSYEKL. CDR3 residues: CASSQAGGAKNIQYF. In DNA, the CDR3 is TGCGCCAGCAGCCAAGCGGGGGGAGCCAAAAACATTCAGTACTTC.

This clone turned up a few times. This chain uses TRBV5-4 with TRBJ2-6; D is possibly TRBD1 (5 bases). The CDR3 runs to 15 residues. Germline V CDR1 and CDR2: SGHNT, YYREEE (reference sequence). V was pared by 0 bases and J by 2 bases, with 6 bases between. Here the CDR3 DNA reads TGTGCCAGCAGCTTGGCAGGGACTGGGGCCAACGTCCTGACTTTC. Protein: CASSLAGTGANVLTF.